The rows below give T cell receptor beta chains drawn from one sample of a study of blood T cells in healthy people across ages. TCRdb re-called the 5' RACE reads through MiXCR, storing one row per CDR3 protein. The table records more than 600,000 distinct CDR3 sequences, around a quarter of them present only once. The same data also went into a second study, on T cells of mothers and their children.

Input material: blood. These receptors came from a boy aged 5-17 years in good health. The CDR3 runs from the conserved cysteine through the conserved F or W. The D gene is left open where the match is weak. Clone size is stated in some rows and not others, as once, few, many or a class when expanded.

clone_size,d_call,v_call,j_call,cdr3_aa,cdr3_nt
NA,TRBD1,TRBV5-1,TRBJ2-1,CASGQGAHEQFF,TGCGCCAGCGGACAGGGGGCCCATGAGCAGTTCTTC
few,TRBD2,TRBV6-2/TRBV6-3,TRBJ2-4,CASSLAGGPAKNIQYF,TGTGCCAGCAGTCTAGCGGGGGGGCCGGCCAAAAACATTCAGTACTTC
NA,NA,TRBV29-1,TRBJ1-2,CSVGGQRISNYGYTF,TGCAGCGTTGGCGGACAGCGTATTTCGAACTATGGCTACACCTTC
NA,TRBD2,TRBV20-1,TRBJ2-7,CSALPLASGINEQYF,TGCAGTGCGCTTCCCCTGGCTAGCGGGATCAACGAGCAGTACTTC
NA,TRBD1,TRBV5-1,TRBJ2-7,CASSPTGGSSYEQYF,TGCGCCAGCAGCCCTACAGGGGGATCCTCCTACGAGCAGTACTTC
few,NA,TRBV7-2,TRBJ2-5,CASRPPVTGLETQYF,TGTGCCAGCAGACCCCCCGTAACAGGGCTAGAGACCCAGTACTTC
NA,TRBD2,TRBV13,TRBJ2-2,CASSPLAALTGELFF,TGTGCCAGCAGCCCCCTAGCGGCTTTGACCGGGGAGCTGTTTTTT
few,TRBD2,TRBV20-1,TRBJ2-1,CSARASGVPYNEQFF,TGCAGTGCTAGAGCTAGCGGGGTCCCCTACAATGAGCAGTTCTTC
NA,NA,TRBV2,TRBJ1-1,CASTVGVNTEAFF,TGTGCCAGCACGGTAGGGGTGAACACTGAAGCTTTCTTT
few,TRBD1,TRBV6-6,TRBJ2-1,CASRPRQGNEQFF,TGTGCCAGCAGACCACGACAGGGCAATGAGCAGTTCTTC
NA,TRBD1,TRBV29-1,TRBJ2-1,CSALTGVGEQFF,TGCAGCGCGCTTACAGGGGTTGGGGAGCAGTTCTTC
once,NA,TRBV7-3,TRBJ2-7,CASSLGPGGSSYEQYF,TGTGCCAGCAGCTTGGGTCCCGGGGGAAGCTCCTACGAGCAGTACTTC
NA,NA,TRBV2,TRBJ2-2,CASSGRATNTGELFF,TGTGCCAGCAGTGGTAGGGCAACGAACACCGGGGAGCTGTTTTTT
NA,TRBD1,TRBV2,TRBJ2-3,CASAADRGLTDTQYF,TGTGCCAGCGCTGCGGACAGGGGGCTCACAGATACGCAGTATTTT
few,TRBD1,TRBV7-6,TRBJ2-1,CASSLGPGTGKGDEQFF,TGTGCCAGCAGCTTAGGTCCGGGGACAGGGAAGGGCGATGAGCAGTTCTTC
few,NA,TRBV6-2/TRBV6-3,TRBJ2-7,CASSYPPQGWDYEQYF,TGTGCCAGCAGTTACCCCCCTCAGGGGTGGGACTACGAGCAGTACTTC
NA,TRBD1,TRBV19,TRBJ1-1,CASTRQGRNTEAFF,TGTGCCAGTACCCGACAGGGGAGGAACACTGAAGCTTTCTTT
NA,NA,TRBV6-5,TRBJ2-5,CASSYSLGGYGDLRETQYF,TGTGCCAGCAGTTACTCACTAGGGGGTTATGGGGATTTAAGGGAGACCCAGTACTTC
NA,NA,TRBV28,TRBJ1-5,CASSRTSTPTGFNQPQHF,TGTGCCAGCAGTCGTACCTCAACCCCTACAGGGTTCAATCAGCCCCAGCATTTT
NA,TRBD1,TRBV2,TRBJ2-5,CASRPTTGGGETQYF,TGTGCCAGCAGGCCGACGACAGGGGGCGGGGAGACCCAGTACTTC
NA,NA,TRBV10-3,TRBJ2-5,CAISEPRGDQETQYF,TGTGCCATCAGTGAGCCAAGGGGGGACCAAGAGACCCAGTACTTC
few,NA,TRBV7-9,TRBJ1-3,CASSPPMPTARNTIYF,TGTGCCAGCAGCCCCCCCATGCCAACGGCGCGAAACACCATATATTTT
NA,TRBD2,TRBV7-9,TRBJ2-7,CASRQGLAGAKPNYEQYF,TGTGCCAGCAGACAGGGACTAGCGGGGGCCAAACCCAACTACGAGCAGTACTTC
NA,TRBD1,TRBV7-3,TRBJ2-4,CASSFGQAELNIQYF,TGTGCCAGCAGCTTTGGACAGGCCGAGTTGAACATTCAGTACTTC
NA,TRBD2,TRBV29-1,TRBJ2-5,CSVDSGGPQETQYF,TGCAGCGTTGATAGCGGGGGACCTCAAGAGACCCAGTACTTC